This record covers a single TCR beta chain. Patients at the Seattle site were enrolled during active infection and followed longitudinally. Germline lookup yields CDR1 KGHDR and CDR2 SFDVKD. CDR3 length equals 18 residues. The trim removed 4 bases at V and 10 bases at J, leaving 20 bases unmatched. How the authors handled the data: For nucleated cells, counts were estimated from reference gene primer amplification. Only in-frame clones appear in the TCRdb table, and some are missing; sequencing was by immunoSEQ multiplex PCR. The V and J calls and clone size come from that table; D and trimming were worked out from the DNA. The table shows around 140,000 clones, with roughly 91% occurring only once. The data originate from a study of blood T cell repertoires in COVID-19. Study as a whole: From the United States, Italy and Spain came samples of acute and convalescent COVID-19. T cells, B-cell-depleted T cells, or PBMCs supplied cDNA or gDNA.

The sample consisted of peripheral blood. The sequence came from a man between 60 and 75 years old with COVID-19, enrolled during active disease. V gene TRBV24-1 combines with J gene TRBJ1-1, with 10 bases that match TRBD1. The CDR3 DNA sequence: TGTGCCACCAGTGACCCTATTCCCGGGACAGGGGACCTGAGGTTAGCTTTCTTT. It yields the protein CATSDPIPGTGDLRLAFF.